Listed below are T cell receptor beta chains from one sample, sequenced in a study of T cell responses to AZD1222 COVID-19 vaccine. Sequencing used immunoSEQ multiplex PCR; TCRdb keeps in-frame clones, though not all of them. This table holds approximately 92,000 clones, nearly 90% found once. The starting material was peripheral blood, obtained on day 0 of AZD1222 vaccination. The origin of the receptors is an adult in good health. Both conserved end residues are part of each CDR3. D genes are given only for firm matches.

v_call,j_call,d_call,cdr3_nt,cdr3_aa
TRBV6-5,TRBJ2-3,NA,TGTGCCAGCAGGGAGGGACGGTATAGCACAGATACGCAGTATTTT,CASREGRYSTDTQYF
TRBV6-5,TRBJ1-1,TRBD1,TGTGCCAGCAGTTCTCCGACAGGGCCCAGCACTGAAGCTTTCTTT,CASSSPTGPSTEAFF
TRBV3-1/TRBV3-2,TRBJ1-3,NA,TGTGCCAGCAGCCAAGATCAGCCTAAGCCTGGAAACACCATATATTTT,CASSQDQPKPGNTIYF
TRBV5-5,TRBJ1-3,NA,TGTGCCAGCAGCTTGTCTGGGGTCGGTGGAAACACCATATATTTT,CASSLSGVGGNTIYF
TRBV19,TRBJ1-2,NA,TGTGCCAGTAGTATAGAGGGGAACTATGGCTACACCTTC,CASSIEGNYGYTF
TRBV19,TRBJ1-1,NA,TGTGCCAGTAGTTTTAACAGGAACACTGAAGCTTTCTTT,CASSFNRNTEAFF
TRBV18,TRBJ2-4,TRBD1,TGTGCCAGCTCACCCGACAGGGGATCTACCCTCCTAGCCAAAAACATTCAGTACTTC,CASSPDRGSTLLAKNIQYF
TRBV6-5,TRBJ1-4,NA,TGTGCCGTACGGTCGGGAAAACTGTTTTTT,CAVRSGKLFF
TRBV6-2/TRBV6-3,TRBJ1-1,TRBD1,TGTGCCAGCAGCCCCGGGGACAGGGGGTTTTCGAACACTGAAGCTTTCTTT,CASSPGDRGFSNTEAFF
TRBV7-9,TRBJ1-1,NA,TGTGCCAGCAGCCCGGGGCCAATAGAAGCTTTCTTT,CASSPGPIEAFF
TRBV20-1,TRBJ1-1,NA,TGCAGTGCTGGCCTTTTCACTGAAGCTTTCTTT,CSAGLFTEAFF